What follows are 8 T cell receptor beta chains derived from one specimen sequenced in a study of shared T cell receptors in the human thymus. Only in-frame clones appear in the TCRdb table, and some are missing; sequencing was by immunoSEQ multiplex PCR. This table holds hundreds of thousands of clones, about 87% found once. This same sample was also taken into another study, of human thymus T cells.

Input material: thymocytes. The source is a boy younger than two with a congenital heart defect.

This chain uses TRBV27 with TRBJ1-1; 8 bases are a match to TRBD1. CDR3 length equals 18 residues. Germline CDR1 reads MNHEY; CDR2 reads SMNVEV (reference sequence). The ends lost 1 base at V and 1 base at J; junction bases unmatched: 11. CDR3 sequence: CASSLFQGQGGRNTEAFF. CDR3 nucleotide sequence: TGTGCCAGCAGTTTATTCCAAGGACAGGGCGGCAGGAACACTGAAGCTTTCTTT.

The chain uses TRBV6-1 and TRBJ2-3, with D unresolved. The germline V gene has CDR1 MNHNS and CDR2 SASEGT. V was trimmed by 8 bases and J by 0 bases, leaving 9 bases between them. The CDR3 contains 13 residues. CDR3 in DNA: TGTGCCAGCTCCGGGTCTAGCACAGATACGCAGTATTTT. Translation: CASSGSSTDTQYF.

This clone was seen a single time. The rearrangement uses TRBV14 and TRBJ2-7; 7 positions agree with TRBD1. The V gene end was trimmed by 3 bases and the J gene end by 7 bases; junction bases not matched to a gene: 6. Germline-derived CDR1 and CDR2 are SGHDN and FVKESK. The CDR3 runs to 13 residues. The CDR3 DNA follows: TGTGCCAGCAGCCATGACAGGGAGTATGAGCAGTACTTC. This translates into CASSHDREYEQYF.

The CDR3 nucleotides read TGTGCCAGCAGTTTAACAGGGGGCTTCTACAATGAGCAGTTCTTC. The encoded protein is CASSLTGGFYNEQFF. The V and J genes are TRBV27 and TRBJ2-1; 9 positions agree with TRBD1. There are 15 residues in the CDR3. V dropped 2 bases and J dropped 3; count of bases not matched to a gene: 2. Germline lookup yields CDR1 MNHEY and CDR2 SMNVEV (reference sequence).

The chain uses TRBV29-1 and TRBJ1-2; D unresolved. Germline CDR1 reads SQVTM; CDR2 reads ANQGSEA. V was clipped by 2 bases and J by 0 bases, with 13 bases between them. This CDR3 has 15 residues. The CDR3 DNA follows: TGCAGCGTTGAATCCGGGGTGGGAGCTAACTATGGCTACACCTTC. Amino acids: CSVESGVGANYGYTF.

The chain recombines TRBV7-8 with TRBJ1-5; 8 bases are a match to TRBD1. Germline V gene data show CDR1 as SGHVS and CDR2 as FQNEAQ. The CDR3 has 17 amino acids. The J segment lost 0 bases and the V segment lost 5 bases, leaving 9 bases of the junction unmatched. CDR3 region: CASSLGQGRDSNQPQHF. In nucleotides, the CDR3 is TGTGCCAGCAGCCTCGGACAGGGCAGGGATAGCAATCAGCCCCAGCATTTT.

This chain joins TRBV5-1 and TRBJ1-1, with 7 bases lining up with TRBD1. This CDR3 has 15 residues. V shed 3 bases, J shed 5 bases, and the junction held 10 bases outside the gene matches. CDR1 and CDR2 (germline): SGHRS, YFSETQ. As DNA, the CDR3 is TGCGCCAGCAGCTGGGGGGCAGGGGGGAGGACTGAAGCTTTCTTT. Translating gives CASSWGAGGRTEAFF.

The chain uses TRBV28 and TRBJ2-7; 9 nucleotides line up with TRBD2. Germline assignment: CDR1 MDHEN and CDR2 SYDVKM. The CDR3 consists of 15 residues. Trimming cost V 6 bases and J 0 bases; bases outside gene matches: 6. The CDR3 here is CASRGGLARSYEQYF. The CDR3 nucleotides are TGTGCCAGCAGGGGGGGACTAGCTCGCTCCTACGAGCAGTACTTC.